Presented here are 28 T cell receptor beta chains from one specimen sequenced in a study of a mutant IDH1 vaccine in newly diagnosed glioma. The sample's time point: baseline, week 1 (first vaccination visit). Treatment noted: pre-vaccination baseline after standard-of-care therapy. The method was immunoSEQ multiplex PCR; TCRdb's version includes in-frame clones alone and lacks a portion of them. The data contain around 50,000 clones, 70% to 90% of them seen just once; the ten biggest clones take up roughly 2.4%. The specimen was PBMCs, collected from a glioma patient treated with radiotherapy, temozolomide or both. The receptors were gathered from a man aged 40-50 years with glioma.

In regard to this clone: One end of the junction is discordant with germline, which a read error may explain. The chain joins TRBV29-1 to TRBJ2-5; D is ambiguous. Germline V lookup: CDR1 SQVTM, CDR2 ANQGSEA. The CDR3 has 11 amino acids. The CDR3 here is CSVEEPGLVHF. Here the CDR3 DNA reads TGCAGCGTTGAAGAACCGGGCCTCGTGCACTTC.

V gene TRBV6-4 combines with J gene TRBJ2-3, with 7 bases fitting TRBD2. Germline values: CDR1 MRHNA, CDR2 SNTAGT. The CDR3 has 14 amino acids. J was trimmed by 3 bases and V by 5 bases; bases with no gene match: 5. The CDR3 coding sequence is TGTGCCAGCAGTCCGCTAGCGGCAACAGATACGCAGTATTTT. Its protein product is CASSPLAATDTQYF.

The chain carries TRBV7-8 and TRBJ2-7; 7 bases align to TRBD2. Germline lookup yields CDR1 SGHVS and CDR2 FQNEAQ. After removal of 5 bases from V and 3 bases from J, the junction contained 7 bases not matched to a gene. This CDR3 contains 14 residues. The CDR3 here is CASSKVSGIYEQYF. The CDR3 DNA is TGTGCCAGCAGCAAGGTCAGCGGGATCTACGAGCAGTACTTC.

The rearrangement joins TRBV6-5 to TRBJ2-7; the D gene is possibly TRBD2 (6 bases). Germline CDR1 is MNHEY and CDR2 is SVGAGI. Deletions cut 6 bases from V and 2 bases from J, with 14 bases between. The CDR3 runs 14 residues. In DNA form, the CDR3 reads TGTGCCAGCAGCCGAGACAGCGGGCCCTACGAGCAGTACTTC. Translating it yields CASSRDSGPYEQYF.

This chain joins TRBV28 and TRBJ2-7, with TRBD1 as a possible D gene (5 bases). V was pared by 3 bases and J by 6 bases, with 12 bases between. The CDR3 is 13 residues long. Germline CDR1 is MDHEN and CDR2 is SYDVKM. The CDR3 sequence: CASSLKGPGEQYF. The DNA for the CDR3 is TGTGCCAGCAGTTTGAAGGGGCCGGGCGAGCAGTACTTC.

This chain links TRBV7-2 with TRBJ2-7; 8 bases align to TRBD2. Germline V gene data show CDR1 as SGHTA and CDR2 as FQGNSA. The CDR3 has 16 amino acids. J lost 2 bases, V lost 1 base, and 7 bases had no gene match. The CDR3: CASSLGGAGATYEQYF. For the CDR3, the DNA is TGTGCCAGCAGCTTAGGCGGAGCGGGAGCAACCTACGAGCAGTACTTC.

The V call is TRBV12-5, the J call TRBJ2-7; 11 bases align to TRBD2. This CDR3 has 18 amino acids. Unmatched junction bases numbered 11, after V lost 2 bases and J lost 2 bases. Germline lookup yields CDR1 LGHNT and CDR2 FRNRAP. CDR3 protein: CASGLTEGVSGRAYEQYF. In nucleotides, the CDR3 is TGTGCTAGTGGTTTGACAGAGGGGGTTAGCGGGAGGGCCTACGAGCAGTACTTC.

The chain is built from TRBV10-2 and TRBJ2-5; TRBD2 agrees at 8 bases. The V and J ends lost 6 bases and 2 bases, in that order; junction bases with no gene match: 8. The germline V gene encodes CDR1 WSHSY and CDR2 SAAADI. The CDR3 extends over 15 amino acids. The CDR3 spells CASSATSGAQETQYF. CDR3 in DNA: TGCGCCAGCAGCGCTACTAGCGGAGCTCAAGAGACCCAGTACTTC.

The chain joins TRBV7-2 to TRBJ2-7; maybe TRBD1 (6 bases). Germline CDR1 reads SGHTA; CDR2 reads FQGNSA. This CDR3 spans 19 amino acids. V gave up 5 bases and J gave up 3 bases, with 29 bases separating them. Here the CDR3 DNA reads TGTGCCAGCAGCCTCCGAGCCCAACTGGTCTGGGGGCCCAACTACGAGCAGTACTTC. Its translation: CASSLRAQLVWGPNYEQYF.

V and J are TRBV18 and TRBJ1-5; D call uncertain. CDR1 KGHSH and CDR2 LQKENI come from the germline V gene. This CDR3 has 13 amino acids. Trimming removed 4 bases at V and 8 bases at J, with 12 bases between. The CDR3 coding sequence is TGTGCCAGCTCACGGCAGCCTGAGGAGCCCCAGCATTTT. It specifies CASSRQPEEPQHF.

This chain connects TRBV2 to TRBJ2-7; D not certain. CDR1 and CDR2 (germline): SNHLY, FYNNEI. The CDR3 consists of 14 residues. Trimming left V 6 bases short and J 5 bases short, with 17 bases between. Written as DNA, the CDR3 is TGTGCCAGCAGCCCCTCTGGCAGAAAGGACGAGCAGTACTTC. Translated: CASSPSGRKDEQYF.

The CDR3 DNA is TGTGCCAGCAGCTTAGAGGTTGGGATAAGCAATCAGCCCCAGCATTTT. Encoded protein: CASSLEVGISNQPQHF. The chain is built from TRBV7-2 and TRBJ1-5; no clear D gene. V was shortened by 1 base and J by 1 base, with 11 bases between the two germline ends. Germline V CDR1 and CDR2: SGHTA, FQGNSA. The CDR3 covers 16 residues.

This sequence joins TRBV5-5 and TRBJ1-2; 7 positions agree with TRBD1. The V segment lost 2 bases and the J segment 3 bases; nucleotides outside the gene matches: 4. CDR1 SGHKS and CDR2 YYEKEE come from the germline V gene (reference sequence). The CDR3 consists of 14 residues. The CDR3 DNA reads TGTGCCAGCAGCTTTAGACAGGGCGACTATGGCTACACCTTC. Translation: CASSFRQGDYGYTF.

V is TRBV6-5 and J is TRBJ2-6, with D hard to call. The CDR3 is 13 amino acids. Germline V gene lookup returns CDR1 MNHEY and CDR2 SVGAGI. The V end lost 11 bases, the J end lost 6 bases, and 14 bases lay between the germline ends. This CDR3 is CASQPGEANVLTF. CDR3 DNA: TGTGCCTCCCAACCAGGCGAGGCCAACGTCCTGACTTTC.

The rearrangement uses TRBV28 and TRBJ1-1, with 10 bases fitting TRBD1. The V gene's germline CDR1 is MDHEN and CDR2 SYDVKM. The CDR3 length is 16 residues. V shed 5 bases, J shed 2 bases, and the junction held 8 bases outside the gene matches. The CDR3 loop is CASSPADRGGNTEAFF. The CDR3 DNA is TGTGCCAGCAGTCCCGCGGACAGGGGGGGCAACACTGAAGCTTTCTTT.

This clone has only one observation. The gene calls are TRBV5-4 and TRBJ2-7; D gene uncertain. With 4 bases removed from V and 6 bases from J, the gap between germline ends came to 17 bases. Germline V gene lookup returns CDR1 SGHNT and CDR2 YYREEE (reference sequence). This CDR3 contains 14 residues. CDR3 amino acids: CASSAAGLPTEQYF. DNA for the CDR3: TGTGCCAGCAGCGCAGCCGGGCTCCCCACCGAGCAGTACTTC.

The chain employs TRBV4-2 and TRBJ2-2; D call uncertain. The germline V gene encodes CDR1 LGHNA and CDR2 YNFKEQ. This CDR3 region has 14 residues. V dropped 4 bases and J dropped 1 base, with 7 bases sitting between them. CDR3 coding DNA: TGTGCCAGCAGCCCCCTGGGGAACACCGGGGAGCTGTTTTTT. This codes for CASSPLGNTGELFF.

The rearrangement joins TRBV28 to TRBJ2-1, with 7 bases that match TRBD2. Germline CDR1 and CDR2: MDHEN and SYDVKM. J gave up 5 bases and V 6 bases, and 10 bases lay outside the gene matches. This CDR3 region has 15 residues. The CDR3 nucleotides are TGTGCCAGCAGATTGGGAGGGGACCGAGACAATGAGCAGTTCTTC. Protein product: CASRLGGDRDNEQFF.

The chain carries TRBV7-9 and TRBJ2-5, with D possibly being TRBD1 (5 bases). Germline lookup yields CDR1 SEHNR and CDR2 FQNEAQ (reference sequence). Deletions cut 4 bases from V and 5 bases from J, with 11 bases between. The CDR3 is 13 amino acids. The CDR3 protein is CASSSQGGETQYF. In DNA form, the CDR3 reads TGTGCCAGCAGCTCGCAGGGTGGGGAGACCCAGTACTTC.

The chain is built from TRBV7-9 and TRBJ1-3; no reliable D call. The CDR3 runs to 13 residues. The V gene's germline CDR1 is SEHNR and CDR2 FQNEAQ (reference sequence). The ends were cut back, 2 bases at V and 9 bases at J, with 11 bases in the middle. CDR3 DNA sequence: TGTGCCAGCAGCTTATCCCTCCGAAGCACCATATATTTT. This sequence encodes CASSLSLRSTIYF.

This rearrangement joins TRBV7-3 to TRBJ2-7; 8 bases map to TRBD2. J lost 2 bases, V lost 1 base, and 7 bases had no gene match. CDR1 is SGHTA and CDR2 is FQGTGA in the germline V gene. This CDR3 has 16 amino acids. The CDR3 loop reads CASSLKGGAGAYEQYF. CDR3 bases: TGTGCCAGCAGCTTAAAGGGGGGAGCGGGGGCCTACGAGCAGTACTTC.

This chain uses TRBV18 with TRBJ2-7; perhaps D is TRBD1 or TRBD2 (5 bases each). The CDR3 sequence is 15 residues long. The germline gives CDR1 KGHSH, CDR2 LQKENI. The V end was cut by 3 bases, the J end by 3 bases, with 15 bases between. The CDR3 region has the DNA TGTGCCAGCTCACCTAAACCGGGACCGAGCTACGAGCAGTACTTC. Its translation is CASSPKPGPSYEQYF.

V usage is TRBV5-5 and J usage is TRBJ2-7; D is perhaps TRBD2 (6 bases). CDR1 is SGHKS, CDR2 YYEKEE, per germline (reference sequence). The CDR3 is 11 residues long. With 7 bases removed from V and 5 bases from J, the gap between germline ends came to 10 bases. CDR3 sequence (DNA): TGTGCCAGCCTCTGGGGGGACGAGCAGTACTTC. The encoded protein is CASLWGDEQYF.

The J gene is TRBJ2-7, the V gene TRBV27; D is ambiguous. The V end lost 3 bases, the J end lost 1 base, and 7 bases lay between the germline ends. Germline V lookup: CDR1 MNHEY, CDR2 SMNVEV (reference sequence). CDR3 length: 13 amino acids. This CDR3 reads CASSLSVSYEQYF. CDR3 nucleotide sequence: TGTGCCAGCAGTTTGTCTGTTTCCTACGAGCAGTACTTC.

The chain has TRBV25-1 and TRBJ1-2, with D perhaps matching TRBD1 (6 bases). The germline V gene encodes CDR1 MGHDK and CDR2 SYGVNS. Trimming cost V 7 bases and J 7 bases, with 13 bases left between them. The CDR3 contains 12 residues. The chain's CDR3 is CASIAGAGGYTF. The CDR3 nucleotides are TGTGCCAGCATTGCAGGGGCTGGTGGCTACACCTTC.

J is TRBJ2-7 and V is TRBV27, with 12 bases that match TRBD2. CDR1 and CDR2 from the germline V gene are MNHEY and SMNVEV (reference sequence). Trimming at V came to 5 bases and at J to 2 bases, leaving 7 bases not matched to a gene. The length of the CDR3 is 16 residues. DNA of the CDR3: TGTGCCAGCAGTCCAGAGACTAGCGGGAGACCCTACGAGCAGTACTTC. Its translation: CASSPETSGRPYEQYF.

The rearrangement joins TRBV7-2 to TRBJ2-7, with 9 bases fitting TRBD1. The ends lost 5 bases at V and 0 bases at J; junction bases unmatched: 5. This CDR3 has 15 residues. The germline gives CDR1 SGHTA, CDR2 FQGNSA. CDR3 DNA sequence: TGTGCCAGCAGCGAGGGACAGGGAGGCTCCTACGAGCAGTACTTC. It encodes CASSEGQGGSYEQYF.

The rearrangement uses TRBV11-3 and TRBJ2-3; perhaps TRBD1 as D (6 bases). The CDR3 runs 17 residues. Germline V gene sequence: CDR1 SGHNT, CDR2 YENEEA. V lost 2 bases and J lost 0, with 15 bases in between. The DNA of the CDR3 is TGTGCCAGCAGCTTAAACCGAGCGCAGGGGAGCACAGATACGCAGTATTTT. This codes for CASSLNRAQGSTDTQYF. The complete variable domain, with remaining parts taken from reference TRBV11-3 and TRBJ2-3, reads EAGVVQSPRYKIIEKKQPVAFWCNPISGHNTLYWYLQNLGQGPELLIRYENEEAVDDSQLPKDRFSAERLKGVDSTLKIQPAELGDSAVYLCASSLNRAQGSTDTQYFGPGTRLTVL.